Listed below are T cell receptor beta chains from one sample, sequenced in a study of graft-versus-host responses after intestinal transplantation. Profiled with immunoSEQ multiplex PCR; TCRdb holds only in-frame clones, not every one. The data contain 15,000 or so clones, 30% to 40% of them seen just once; the ten biggest clones take up more than 3%. The sample was alloreactive CD4+ T cells from a mixed lymphocyte reaction culture, taken before intestinal transplant. The origin of the receptors is a human patient who received an intestinal transplant. The CDR3 runs from the conserved cysteine through the conserved F or W. The D gene is left open where the match is weak. Only part of the rows carry a size: once, few, many, or a class if the clone is expanded.

>NA|NA|TRBJ1-3|TRBV10-3
CAISEYSQISGNTIYF
TGTGCCATCAGTGAATACAGCCAAATCTCTGGAAACACCATATATTTT
>few|TRBD2|TRBJ2-7|TRBV5-4
CASSRSGRLSYEQYF
TGTGCCAGCAGCAGGAGCGGGAGGCTCTCCTACGAGCAGTACTTC
>NA|TRBD2|TRBJ2-7|TRBV30
CAWSPGTRAYEQYF
TGTGCCTGGAGCCCCGGGACTAGGGCCTACGAGCAGTACTTC
>NA|TRBD2|TRBJ2-1|TRBV7-6
CASSLAPAGGYNEQFF
TGTGCCAGCAGCTTAGCCCCAGCGGGAGGTTACAATGAGCAGTTCTTC
>NA|TRBD1|TRBJ2-5|TRBV7-9
CATRATGWGETQYF
TGTGCCACCAGGGCGACAGGGTGGGGCGAGACCCAGTACTTC
>few|NA|TRBJ2-4|TRBV29-1
CSVVPDNYLAKNIQYF
TGCAGCGTTGTACCTGACAATTACTTAGCCAAAAACATTCAGTACTTC
>NA|TRBD1|TRBJ2-7|TRBV15
CATSGSRGQGASSQYF
TGTGCCACCAGCGGGTCCCGGGGACAGGGGGCGTCGTCGCAGTACTTC
>NA|TRBD1|TRBJ1-1|TRBV6-1
CASSGYRGWNTEAFF
TGTGCCAGCAGTGGGTACAGGGGTTGGAACACTGAAGCTTTCTTT
>once|TRBD2|TRBJ2-1|TRBV7-2
CASSLAGIAGTQFF
TGTGCCAGCAGCTTAGCCGGGATAGCGGGAACGCAGTTCTTC
>medium-sized|NA|TRBJ2-2|TRBV11-2
CASSPPLVNTGELFF
TGTGCCAGCAGCCCACCTTTGGTAAACACCGGGGAGCTGTTTTTT
>NA|NA|TRBJ2-7|TRBV9
CASSVGQKDYEQYF
TGTGCCAGCAGCGTCGGACAAAAGGACTACGAGCAGTACTTC
>NA|TRBD1|TRBJ2-5|TRBV27
CASSFVPTGRETQYF
TGTGCCAGCAGTTTCGTCCCGACAGGGAGAGAGACCCAGTACTTC
>few|TRBD2|TRBJ2-3|TRBV7-9
CASSLSGRWFTDTQYF
TGTGCCAGCAGCCTTAGCGGGAGGTGGTTCACAGATACGCAGTATTTT
>NA|TRBD2|TRBJ2-3|TRBV6-5
CASSRTSGTDTQYF
TGTGCCAGCAGTCGGACTAGCGGCACAGATACGCAGTATTTT
>medium-sized|NA|TRBJ2-7|TRBV19
CASSMVGALVRYF
TGTGCCAGTAGTATGGTTGGTGCCCTGGTCAGGTACTTC
>NA|TRBD2|TRBJ2-1|TRBV7-2
CASSPGLAVNNEQFF
TGTGCCAGCAGTCCGGGACTAGCGGTCAACAATGAGCAGTTCTTC
>few|NA|TRBJ2-3|TRBV1
CTSSQFSPVIRDTQYF
TGCACCAGCAGCCAATTTAGCCCAGTCATACGAGATACGCAGTATTTT
>NA|NA|TRBJ2-3|TRBV2
CASRRVASTDTQYF
TGTGCCAGCAGACGGGTCGCTAGCACAGATACGCAGTATTTT
>NA|NA|TRBJ2-7|TRBV4-2
CASSPPGVTYEQYF
TGTGCCAGCAGCCCGCCCGGGGTAACTTACGAGCAGTACTTC
>NA|TRBD1|TRBJ1-2|TRBV10-2
CASRKQGAGYGYTF
TGCGCCAGCAGAAAACAGGGGGCTGGCTATGGCTACACCTTC
>NA|NA|TRBJ1-1|TRBV11-3
CASSFSRGAEAFF
TGTGCCAGCAGCTTCTCCCGCGGGGCTGAAGCTTTCTTT
>NA|NA|TRBJ2-3|TRBV27
CASSLLGGFGTDTQYF
TGTGCCAGCAGTTTACTCGGGGGATTTGGCACAGATACGCAGTATTTT
>few|NA|TRBJ2-2|TRBV5-5
CASKAEPNTGELFF
TGTGCCAGCAAGGCGGAGCCTAACACCGGGGAGCTGTTTTTT
>NA|NA|TRBJ1-5|TRBV10-3
CAISRELNQPQHF
TGTGCCATCAGTAGGGAACTTAATCAGCCCCAGCATTTT
>NA|NA|TRBJ1-3|TRBV21-1
CASRKAVATTARNTIYF
TGTGCCAGCAGAAAGGCCGTAGCTACAACAGCACGAAACACCATATATTTT
>NA|NA|TRBJ1-1|TRBV18
CASSPGPGGNTEAFF
TGTGCCAGCTCACCTGGTCCTGGGGGAAACACTGAAGCTTTCTTT
>NA|NA|TRBJ2-1|TRBV7-7
CASSLGPPGYNEQFF
TGTGCCAGCAGCTTAGGGCCCCCCGGCTACAATGAGCAGTTCTTC
>NA|NA|TRBJ1-6|TRBV4-2
CASSQERSGYISPLHF
TGTGCCAGCAGCCAAGAACGGTCGGGGTACATTTCACCCCTCCACTTT
>NA|TRBD2|TRBJ2-7|TRBV6-5
CASSSGLAGSYEQYF
TGTGCCAGCAGTTCCGGACTAGCGGGAAGCTACGAGCAGTACTTC
>medium-sized|TRBD2|TRBJ2-1|TRBV5-1
CASSLGAGTSYNEQFF
TGCGCCAGCAGCTTGGGAGCGGGGACGAGTTACAATGAGCAGTTCTTC
>NA|TRBD2|TRBJ2-7|TRBV5-1
CASSLIAGGAYEQYF
TGCGCCAGCAGCTTGATAGCGGGAGGGGCCTACGAGCAGTACTTC
>NA|NA|TRBJ2-2|TRBV12-5
CASGFFGELFF
TGTGCTAGTGGTTTTTTCGGGGAGCTGTTTTTT
>few|NA|TRBJ1-2|TRBV20-1
CSALERRGYTF
TGCAGTGCCTTAGAACGCCGTGGCTACACCTTC
>NA|NA|TRBJ2-4|TRBV5-4
CASSLGTTKNIQYF
TGTGCCAGCAGCTTGGGGACTACCAAAAACATTCAGTACTTC
>NA|NA|TRBJ1-3|TRBV6-6
CASGAGHLVSGNTIYF
TGTGCCAGCGGGGCCGGACACCTAGTCTCTGGAAACACCATATATTTT
>few|NA|TRBJ2-7|TRBV7-6
CASSFGDTYEQYF
TGTGCCAGCAGCTTCGGGGACACTTACGAGCAGTACTTC
>few|NA|TRBJ1-3|TRBV7-9
CASISRGDKGNTIYF
TGTGCCAGCATCTCTCGGGGGGACAAAGGAAACACCATATATTTT
>NA|TRBD2|TRBJ2-1|TRBV6-5
CASKRERINEQFF
TGCGCGTCAAAGCGGGAGAGAATCAATGAGCAGTTCTTC
>NA|NA|TRBJ1-5|TRBV15
CATRAGYQPQHF
TGTGCCACCAGGGCGGGTTATCAGCCCCAGCATTTT
>NA|NA|TRBJ2-2|TRBV30
CAWSLITTGELFF
TGTGCCTGGAGTCTAATTACCACCGGGGAGCTGTTTTTT
>NA|TRBD1|TRBJ2-7|TRBV6-1
CASSEAWRQGSYEQYF
TGTGCCAGCAGTGAAGCCTGGAGACAGGGGAGCTACGAGCAGTACTTC
>NA|NA|TRBJ2-5|TRBV28
CASTTQGRQETQYF
TGTGCCAGCACCACTCAGGGGCGGCAAGAGACCCAGTACTTC
>few|NA|TRBJ2-7|TRBV2
CASSLGQGRYEQYF
TGTGCCAGCAGTTTAGGCCAGGGGAGGTACGAGCAGTACTTC
>NA|TRBD1|TRBJ1-1|TRBV11-3
CASSLDRGATEAFF
TGTGCCAGCAGCTTAGACAGGGGGGCCACTGAAGCTTTCTTT
>few|NA|TRBJ2-1|TRBV6-1
CASTGYNEQFF
TGTGCCAGCACGGGCTACAATGAGCAGTTCTTC
>NA|TRBD2|TRBJ2-1|TRBV5-1
CASSRLGLAGGYNEQFF
TGCGCCAGCAGTAGGCTCGGATTAGCGGGGGGATACAATGAGCAGTTCTTC
>NA|TRBD1|TRBJ1-5|TRBV9
CASSARGQGNQPQHF
TGTGCCAGCAGCGCCCGGGGACAGGGGAACCAGCCCCAGCATTTT
>few|NA|TRBJ1-1|TRBV7-9
CASSLDLVNTEAFF
TGTGCCAGCAGCTTAGATCTCGTGAACACTGAAGCTTTCTTT
>NA|NA|TRBJ1-6|TRBV30
CAYSFTRFVSSYNSPLHF
TGTGCCTACTCATTCACGCGCTTTGTTAGCTCCTATAATTCACCCCTCCACTTT
>medium-sized|TRBD1|TRBJ2-1|TRBV6-1
CASSARDRSYNEQFF
TGTGCCAGCAGTGCCCGGGACAGGTCCTACAATGAGCAGTTCTTC
>many|NA|TRBJ1-1|TRBV5-6
CASSLVGGAWTEAFF
TGTGCCAGCAGCTTGGTGGGGGGGGCGTGGACTGAAGCTTTCTTT
>NA|NA|TRBJ1-1|TRBV27
CASSLRTTGNTEAFF
TGTGCCAGCAGTTTACGTACAACAGGGAACACTGAAGCTTTCTTT
>NA|NA|TRBJ2-1|TRBV10-1
CASSDGARGPSYNEQFF
TGCGCCAGCAGTGATGGGGCGCGGGGGCCCTCCTACAATGAGCAGTTCTTC